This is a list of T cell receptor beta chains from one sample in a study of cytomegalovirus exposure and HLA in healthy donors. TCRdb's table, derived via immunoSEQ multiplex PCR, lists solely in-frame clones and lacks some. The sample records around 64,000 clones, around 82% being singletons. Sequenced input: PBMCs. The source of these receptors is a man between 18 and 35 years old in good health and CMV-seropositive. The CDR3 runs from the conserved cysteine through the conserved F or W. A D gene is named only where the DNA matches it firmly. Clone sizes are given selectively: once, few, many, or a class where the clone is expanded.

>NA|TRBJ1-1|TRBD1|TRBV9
TGTGCCAGCAGCGCCCGGGACAGGGGGCTCTCGTCTGAAGCTTTCTTT
CASSARDRGLSSEAFF
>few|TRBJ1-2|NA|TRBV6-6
TGTGCCAGCAGCCTGACAGGTATAGATGGCTACACCTTC
CASSLTGIDGYTF
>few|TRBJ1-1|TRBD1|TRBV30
TGTGCCTGGAGCCGAGGGACAGGGAGGGACACTGAAGCTTTCTTT
CAWSRGTGRDTEAFF
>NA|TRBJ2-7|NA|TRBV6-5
TGTGCCAGCAGTTACTCGATCGGGGTTGACTCCTACGAGCAGTACTTC
CASSYSIGVDSYEQYF
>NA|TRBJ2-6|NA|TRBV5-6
TGTGCCAGCAGCTGGGGAGGGGGCTCTGGGGCCAACGTCCTGACTTTC
CASSWGGGSGANVLTF
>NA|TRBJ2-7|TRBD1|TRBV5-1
TGCGCCAGCAGTTTACTGACAGGGGCCGAGCAGTACTTC
CASSLLTGAEQYF
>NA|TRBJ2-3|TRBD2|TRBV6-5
TGTGCCAGCAGGGCCCTAGCGGGGGACACAGATACGCAGTATTTT
CASRALAGDTDTQYF
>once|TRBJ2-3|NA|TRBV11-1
TGTGCCAGCAGCTCCAGGGGCGATACGCAGTATTTT
CASSSRGDTQYF
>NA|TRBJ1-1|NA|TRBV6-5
TGTGCCAGCAGTACTACGCAGGGGTTGGACGCTGAAGCTTTCTTT
CASSTTQGLDAEAFF
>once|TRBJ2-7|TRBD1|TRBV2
TGTGCCACCCGAATGGGGACAGGGGAGGGCTACGAGCAGTACTTC
CATRMGTGEGYEQYF
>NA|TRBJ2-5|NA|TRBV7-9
TGTGCCAGCAGCCCCAACAGGATTCTCCAAGAGACCCAGTACTTC
CASSPNRILQETQYF
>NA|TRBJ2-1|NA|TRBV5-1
TGCGCCAGCATTGGGGAGGGGGGGAGAGGCCCCCACAATGAGCAGTTCTTC
CASIGEGGRGPHNEQFF
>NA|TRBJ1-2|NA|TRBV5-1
TGCGCCAGCAGCTTGGGCGGCGTGGGGGGATATGGCTACACCTTC
CASSLGGVGGYGYTF
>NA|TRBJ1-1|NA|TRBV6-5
TGTGCCAGCAGTTACTACGAGGGTACGGCTTTCTTT
CASSYYEGTAFF
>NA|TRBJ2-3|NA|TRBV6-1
TGTGCCAGCACCAGACTCGGAACAGATACGCAGTATTTT
CASTRLGTDTQYF
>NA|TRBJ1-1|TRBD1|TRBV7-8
TGTGCCAGCAGCTTAGCCAGGGGACAGGCGAACACTGAAGCTTTCTTT
CASSLARGQANTEAFF
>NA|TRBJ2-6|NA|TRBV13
TGTGCCAGCAGCTTGGGCAGAGGGGCCAACGTCCTGACTTTC
CASSLGRGANVLTF
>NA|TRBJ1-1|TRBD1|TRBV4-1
TGCGCCAGCAGCCACTTGGACAGGGGAACTGAAGCTTTCTTT
CASSHLDRGTEAFF
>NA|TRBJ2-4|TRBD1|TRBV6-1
TGTGCCAGCAGGATAACAGGGGGCTTTAACATTCAGTACTTC
CASRITGGFNIQYF
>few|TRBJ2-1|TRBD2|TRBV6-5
TGTGCCAGCACTTACTTAGCGGGGGGGCTGTACAATGAGCAGTTCTTC
CASTYLAGGLYNEQFF
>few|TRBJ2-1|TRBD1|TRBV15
TGTGCCACCAGCAGGGGACAGGGGGCAGATGAGCAGTTCTTC
CATSRGQGADEQFF
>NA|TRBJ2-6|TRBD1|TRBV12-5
TGTGCTAGTGGGGGCGGGACAGGGGGAGACTCTGGGGCCAACGTCCTGACTTTC
CASGGGTGGDSGANVLTF
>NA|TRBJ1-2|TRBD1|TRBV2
TGTGCCAGCGGCATCGGGACAGGTGGGGGCTACACCTTC
CASGIGTGGGYTF
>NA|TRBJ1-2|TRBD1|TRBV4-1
TGCGCCAGCAGCCGAGATCCCACAGGGGGCGACTTCTATGGCTACACCTTC
CASSRDPTGGDFYGYTF
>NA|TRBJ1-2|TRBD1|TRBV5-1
TGCGCCAGCAGCGCCTCGACAGGGCGGGTCGGTGACGGCTACACCTTC
CASSASTGRVGDGYTF
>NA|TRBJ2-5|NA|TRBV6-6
TGTGCCAGCAGTACGGGAGAGACCCAGTACTTC
CASSTGETQYF
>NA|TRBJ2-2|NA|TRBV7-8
TGTGCCAGCAGCTTAACTAACCCGATTAACACCGGGGAGCTGTTTTTT
CASSLTNPINTGELFF
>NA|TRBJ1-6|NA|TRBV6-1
TGTGCCAGCAGTGAACCCACGGTTCGAAATTCACCCCTCCACTTT
CASSEPTVRNSPLHF
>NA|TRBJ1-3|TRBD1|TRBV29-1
TGCAGCGTTGAAGCAACAGGGGAGGGAAACACCATATATTTT
CSVEATGEGNTIYF
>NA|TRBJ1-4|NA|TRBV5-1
TGCGCCAGCAGCTTCCAACAGGGTAATGAAAAACTGTTTTTT
CASSFQQGNEKLFF
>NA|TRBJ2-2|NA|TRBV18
TGTGCCAGCTCACCTTTACAGGGACCCACCGGGGAGCTGTTTTTT
CASSPLQGPTGELFF
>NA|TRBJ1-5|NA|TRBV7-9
TGTGCCAGCAGCTCCCGCCAGGGAGGAGAGCCCCAGCATTTT
CASSSRQGGEPQHF
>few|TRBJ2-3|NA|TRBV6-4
TGTGCCAGCAGTGACGGGCCTAGCGGCACAGATACGCAGTATTTT
CASSDGPSGTDTQYF
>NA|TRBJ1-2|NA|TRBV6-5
TGTGCCAGCAGTTACTCGAGTCACGGCGAGCGGTATGGCTACACCTTC
CASSYSSHGERYGYTF
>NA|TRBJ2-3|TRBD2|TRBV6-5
TGTGCCAGCAAGATTAGCGGGGCTAGCACAGATACGCAGTATTTT
CASKISGASTDTQYF
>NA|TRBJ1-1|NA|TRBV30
TGTGCCTGGAGTGTACAACCCAGTACTGAAGCTTTCTTT
CAWSVQPSTEAFF
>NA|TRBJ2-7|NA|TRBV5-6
TGTGCCAGCAGCTTAGGGGGTCAGGAGCAGTACTTC
CASSLGGQEQYF
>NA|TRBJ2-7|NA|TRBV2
TGTGCCAGCAGTGAAGGGCCTCCCAGCTCCTACGAGCAGTACTTC
CASSEGPPSSYEQYF
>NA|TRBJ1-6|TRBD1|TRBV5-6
TGTGCCAGCAGCCCCGGACAGGGGATGAATTCACCCCTCCACTTT
CASSPGQGMNSPLHF
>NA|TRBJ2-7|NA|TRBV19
TGTGCCAGTAGTATAGGGTTAGCGAATGAGCAGTACTTC
CASSIGLANEQYF
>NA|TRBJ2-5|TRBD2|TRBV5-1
TGCGCCAGCAGCCCCGTCCCTAGCGGGGGGGCCGAGACCCAGTACTTC
CASSPVPSGGAETQYF
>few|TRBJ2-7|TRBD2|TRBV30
TGTGCCTGGAGTGCCCACGGGGGGGCCGAGGAGCAGTACTTC
CAWSAHGGAEEQYF
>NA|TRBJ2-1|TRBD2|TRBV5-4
TGTGCCAGCAGCCCCTTAGCGGGGCCCCTCTCCTACAATGAGCAGTTCTTC
CASSPLAGPLSYNEQFF
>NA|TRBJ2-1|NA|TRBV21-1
TGTGCCAGCAGCTCCTGCGGCAGCGATGAGCAGTTCTTC
CASSSCGSDEQFF
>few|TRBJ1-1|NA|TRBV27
TGTGCCAGCAGCCCGTGGGGCAGGGGAGCGACTGAAGCTTTCTTT
CASSPWGRGATEAFF
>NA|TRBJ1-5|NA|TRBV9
TGTGCCAGCAGCCCAGGAGGGAGCAATCAGCCCCAGCATTTT
CASSPGGSNQPQHF
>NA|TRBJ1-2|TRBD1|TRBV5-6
TGTGCCAGCAGACGTGCCACAGGGGATAATGGCTACACCTTC
CASRRATGDNGYTF
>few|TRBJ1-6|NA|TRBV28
TGTGCCACCTATACCCCGGATTCACCCCTCCACTTT
CATYTPDSPLHF
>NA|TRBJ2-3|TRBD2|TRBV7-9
TGTGCCAGCAGCACCTCTAGCGGGGGGATGGGAGATACGCAGTATTTT
CASSTSSGGMGDTQYF
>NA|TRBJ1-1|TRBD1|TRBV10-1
TGCGCCAGCAGAGAGACAGGGGGCGAAGGTTCGCATGAAGCTTTCTTT
CASRETGGEGSHEAFF
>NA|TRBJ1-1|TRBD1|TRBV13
TGTGCCAGCAGCTCTCGGGACAGGTCGAACACTGAAGCTTTCTTT
CASSSRDRSNTEAFF
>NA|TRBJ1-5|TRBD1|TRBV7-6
TGTGCCAGCAGCTGGGGACAGGGGAGCAATCAGCCCCAGCATTTT
CASSWGQGSNQPQHF
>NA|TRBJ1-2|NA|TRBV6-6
TGTGCCATGACTACAGGGTTTAACTATGGCTACACCTTC
CAMTTGFNYGYTF
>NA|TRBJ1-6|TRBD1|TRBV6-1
TGTGCCAGCAGTGATCAACCTCCAGGGGGCAATTCACCCCTCCACTTT
CASSDQPPGGNSPLHF
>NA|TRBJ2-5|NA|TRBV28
TGTGCCAGCCGCGAGGAGACCCAGTACTTC
CASREETQYF
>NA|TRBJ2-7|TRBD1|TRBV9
TGTGCCAGCAGCCCAAGAGGGCAGGGGGCGGTCTACGAGCAGTACTTC
CASSPRGQGAVYEQYF